The 14 T cell receptor beta chains below were found in one sample sequenced in a study of shared clonotypes between healthy human individuals. The method was immunoSEQ multiplex PCR; TCRdb's version includes in-frame clones alone and lacks a portion of them. This table holds millions of clones, under 95% found once. It was CD45RO-negative cells, positively selected for CCR7, that made up naive CD8 cells, with terminally differentiated effector memory CD45RA+ cells excluded. Specimen: naive CD8+ T cells from PBMCs. The receptors shown here come from a man aged 18 to 29 in good health. Some clones in this sample may be carry-over from other donors' samples.

V is TRBV19 and J is TRBJ2-7; 9 positions match TRBD2. The V segment lost 3 bases and the J segment 1 base; nucleotides outside the gene matches: 4. Germline-derived CDR1 and CDR2 are LNHDA and SQIVND (reference sequence). The CDR3 spans 15 residues. This chain's CDR3 is CASSMNSGRSYEQYF. The CDR3, as DNA: TGTGCCAGTAGTATGAATAGCGGGAGATCCTACGAGCAGTACTTC.

The rearrangement links TRBV11-2 to TRBJ2-1; the match to TRBD2 covers 7 bases. Germline V gives CDR1 SGHAT, CDR2 FQNNGV. Unmatched junction bases numbered 10, after V lost 1 base and J lost 10 bases. The CDR3 loop spans 15 amino acids. Here the CDR3 reads CASSLGTSGVWEQFF. Here the CDR3 DNA reads TGTGCCAGCAGCTTAGGGACTAGTGGGGTGTGGGAGCAGTTCTTC.

The rearrangement joins TRBV30 to TRBJ1-5; the match to TRBD1 covers 7 bases. Unmatched junction bases numbered 7, after V lost 1 base and J lost 4 bases. Germline CDR1 reads GTSNPN; CDR2 reads SVGIG (reference sequence). This CDR3 is 15 amino acids long. CDR3 coding DNA: TGTGCCTGGAGTGCAGGAGGGGGCTGGAATCAGCCCCAGCATTTT. Its translation: CAWSAGGGWNQPQHF.

CDR3 amino acids: CASSTSGPPSDEQFF. CDR3 bases: TGTGCCAGTAGTACCAGCGGACCTCCATCCGATGAGCAGTTCTTC. This chain joins TRBV19 and TRBJ2-1, with D possibly TRBD2 on 5 matching bases. Trimming removed 4 bases at V and 8 bases at J, with 18 bases between. This CDR3 is built from 15 residues. The germline CDR1 and CDR2 sequences are LNHDA and SQIVND (reference sequence).

The chain uses TRBV28 and TRBJ1-1; D is ambiguous. Germline V gene data show CDR1 as MDHEN and CDR2 as SYDVKM. The CDR3 is 13 residues long. Trimming shortened V by 2 bases and J by 1 base, and 5 bases separated the two germline ends. The DNA for the CDR3 is TGTGCCAGCAGTTTAATGGGGAACACTGAAGCTTTCTTT. The encoded protein is CASSLMGNTEAFF.

The chain recombines TRBV7-6 with TRBJ2-1; TRBD2 agrees at 9 bases. Germline CDR1 SGHVS, CDR2 FNYEAQ. The CDR3 loop spans 18 amino acids. J lost 2 bases, V lost 0 bases, and 8 bases had no gene match. In nucleotides, the CDR3 is TGTGCCAGCAGCTTAGCGTCCTTGACTAGCGGCACCTACAATGAGCAGTTCTTC. It specifies CASSLASLTSGTYNEQFF.

V usage is TRBV27 and J usage is TRBJ2-2; D might be TRBD1 (8 bases). The ends were cut back, 8 bases at V and 1 base at J, with 14 bases in the middle. This CDR3 spans 15 amino acids. Looked up from germline, CDR1 is MNHEY and CDR2 is SMNVEV (reference sequence). CDR3 amino acids: CASANRGGNTGELFF. The CDR3 DNA reads as TGTGCCAGCGCAAACAGGGGGGGGAACACCGGGGAGCTGTTTTTT.

The rearrangement joins TRBV9 to TRBJ2-1; D may be TRBD2 (5 bases). The CDR3 has 15 amino acids. Trimming took off 1 base at V and 5 bases at J, with 13 bases between the two ends. Per the germline V gene, CDR1 is SGDLS and CDR2 is YYNGEE. CDR3 in DNA: TGTGCCAGCAGCGTATCGGCTAGCAGTAACAATGAGCAGTTCTTC. Translated, it gives CASSVSASSNNEQFF.

The sample holds one count of this clone. The chain employs TRBV2 and TRBJ2-7, with TRBD2 matching over 10 bases. This CDR3 contains 15 residues. J lost 2 bases, V lost 7 bases, and 8 bases had no gene match. CDR1 and CDR2 from the germline V gene are SNHLY and FYNNEI. CDR3 sequence reads: CASTEPGLATYEQYF. In DNA, the CDR3 is TGTGCCAGCACCGAACCGGGACTAGCGACCTACGAGCAGTACTTC.

This rearrangement joins TRBV7-2 to TRBJ2-3; D might be TRBD1 (5 bases). The CDR3 is made up of 14 amino acids. V was cut by 3 bases and J by 0 bases, with 7 bases left in between. Per germline, CDR1 SGHTA and CDR2 FQGNSA. DNA of the CDR3: TGTGCCAGCAGCTTCGGACACAGCACAGATACGCAGTATTTT. Its translation is CASSFGHSTDTQYF.

The chain links TRBV2 to TRBJ1-1, with no clear D. Deletions cut 0 bases from V and 3 bases from J, with 11 bases between. The CDR3 runs to 15 residues. Per the germline V gene, CDR1 is SNHLY and CDR2 is FYNNEI. CDR3 coding DNA: TGTGCCAGCAGTGAAGCGCGGCAGGAATACACTGAAGCTTTCTTT. Residues: CASSEARQEYTEAFF.

A single count supports this clone. This chain uses TRBV19 with TRBJ2-1, with 8 bases lining up with TRBD2. CDR1 is LNHDA, CDR2 SQIVND, per germline (reference sequence). The CDR3 is 16 amino acids. V gave up 5 bases and J gave up 6 bases; unmatched junction bases: 12. CDR3 residues: CASSPATSAEPNEQFF. CDR3 DNA: TGTGCCAGTAGTCCAGCGACTAGCGCGGAACCCAATGAGCAGTTCTTC.

This clone has only a few counts. The CDR3: CASSPRKTGLMNTEAFF. CDR3 coding DNA: TGTGCCAGCAGCCCGAGGAAGACAGGACTGATGAACACTGAAGCTTTCTTT. The J gene is TRBJ1-1, the V gene TRBV5-6, with a tentative D call TRBD1 (6 bases). The CDR3 sequence is 17 residues long. Germline V gives CDR1 SGHDT, CDR2 YYEEEE. The V gene lost 4 bases and the J gene lost 0 bases, with 19 bases spanning the gap.

The rearrangement joins TRBV7-9 to TRBJ2-3, with D possibly TRBD2 on 7 matching bases. V was shortened by 10 bases and J by 2 bases, with 22 bases between the two germline ends. The CDR3 extends over 16 amino acids. Germline V gene data show CDR1 as SEHNR and CDR2 as FQNEAQ (reference sequence). The CDR3: CAIHPERGGYTDTQYF. DNA of the CDR3: TGTGCCATCCACCCGGAGAGGGGGGGATACACAGATACGCAGTATTTT.